This T cell receptor (beta chain) is from a study of early T cells in non-severe SARS-CoV-2 infection. This clonotype has a handful of counts. TCRdb reprocessed the 5' RACE reads via MiXCR and lists one record per CDR3 protein. This table has approximately 80,000 distinct CDR3 sequences, 10% to 15% appearing once. CDR1 and CDR2 (germline): GTSNPN, SVGIG (reference sequence). This CDR3 is 13 amino acids long. After removal of 8 bases from V and 6 bases from J, the junction contained 11 bases not matched to a gene. This clonotype originated in an adult who was a healthcare worker with PCR-confirmed SARS-CoV-2 infection or an uninfected control (not recorded which). The chain combines TRBV30 with TRBJ2-7, with TRBD2 matching 9 bases. Specimen: whole blood. As DNA, the CDR3 is TGTGCCAATTCTAGGCGGGAGGGAGGCGAGCAGTACTTC. This encodes CANSRREGGEQYF.